Listed below are T cell receptor beta chains from one sample, sequenced in a study of T cells in Graves' hyperthyroidism and ophthalmopathy. TCRdb independently ran MiXCR on the multiplex PCR reads; one entry per CDR3 protein. The sample consists of about 300,000 distinct CDR3 sequences, roughly a fifth of them appearing once. The sequencing input was blood. The receptors here all came from a man aged 50 to 60 with Graves' ophthalmopathy. The CDR3 runs from the conserved cysteine through the conserved F or W. A D gene is named only where the DNA matches it firmly. Part of the rows lack a size; the others show once, few, many or a class for expanded clones.

D | J | size | V | DNA | CDR3
. | TRBJ1-4 | . | TRBV3-1 | TGTGCCAGCAGCCAAGGGGGGGCTGATGAAAAACTGTTTTTT | CASSQGGADEKLFF
. | TRBJ2-2 | many | TRBV30 | TGTGCCTGGACCCCCGAAGACAGTAACACCGGGGAGCTGTTTTTT | CAWTPEDSNTGELFF
. | TRBJ2-3 | many | TRBV5-1 | TGCGCCAGCAGCTTGGCTTCCCGGGCGGATACGCAGTATTTT | CASSLASRADTQYF
TRBD1 | TRBJ1-2 | . | TRBV6-1 | TGTGCCAGCAGGGACAGGGATGGCTACACCTTC | CASRDRDGYTF
. | TRBJ2-7 | many | TRBV20-1 | TGCAGTGCTAAACTTTCATCTCCAACCGACGAGCAGTACTTC | CSAKLSSPTDEQYF
. | TRBJ2-7 | many | TRBV27 | TGTGCCAGCAGTAAAAACGACTATGGGGCAACCCACGAGCAGTACTTC | CASSKNDYGATHEQYF
. | TRBJ1-1 | many | TRBV20-1 | TGCAGTGCTAGTAACGCGCGTATGAACACTGAAGCTTTCTTT | CSASNARMNTEAFF
. | TRBJ1-2 | many | TRBV3-1 | TGTGCCAGCAGCCAACAGAACTATGGCTACACCTTC | CASSQQNYGYTF
. | TRBJ1-2 | . | TRBV28 | TGTGCCAGCAGTTTTGGGCAATTCTATGGCTACACCTTC | CASSFGQFYGYTF
. | TRBJ1-6 | few | TRBV14 | TGTGCCAGCAGCCAAGCAAGGCCCGGTCCCTCACCCCTCCACTTT | CASSQARPGPSPLHF
. | TRBJ1-1 | . | TRBV25-1 | TGTGCCAGCTCTCCGGGCCTCGAAGCTTTCTTT | CASSPGLEAFF
TRBD1 | TRBJ2-3 | many | TRBV13 | TGTGCCAGCAGCGCCCTACAGGGGCGGAGAGGGGATACGCAGTATTTT | CASSALQGRRGDTQYF
TRBD1 | TRBJ1-1 | many | TRBV20-1 | TGCAGTGCTAGAGATACGGGACAGGGAAGGACTGAAGCTTTCTTT | CSARDTGQGRTEAFF
TRBD2 | TRBJ2-5 | many | TRBV5-1 | TGCGCCAGCCGCCTAGCGGGGGACGGTGAGACCCAGTACTTC | CASRLAGDGETQYF
TRBD2 | TRBJ2-5 | few | TRBV3-1 | TGCGCCAGCAGCCCTAGACTAGCGGGAGCGGGAGAGGAGACCCAGTACTTC | CASSPRLAGAGEETQYF
. | TRBJ2-1 | . | TRBV27 | TGTGCCAGCAGTTTATCCCTGTCCAATGAGCAGTTCTTC | CASSLSLSNEQFF
. | TRBJ2-1 | many | TRBV7-2 | TGTGCCAGCAGCTCCGGGACCCTCGGGAATGAGCAGTTCTTC | CASSSGTLGNEQFF
. | TRBJ1-2 | . | TRBV28 | TGTGCCAGCAGTTTATACAAGGAATATGGCTACACCTTC | CASSLYKEYGYTF
TRBD1 | TRBJ1-4 | many | TRBV20-1 | TGCAGTGCCCGAGGGACAGGGGTCACAACTAATGAAAAACTGTTTTTT | CSARGTGVTTNEKLFF
. | TRBJ1-2 | few | TRBV7-9 | TGTGCCAGCAGCACCGAGACGGCGAACTATGGCTACACCTTC | CASSTETANYGYTF
. | TRBJ2-1 | . | TRBV2 | TGTGCCAGCAGTGACTCTGGCCGAAGGAATGAGCAGTTCTTC | CASSDSGRRNEQFF
TRBD1 | TRBJ2-1 | few | TRBV29-1 | TGCAGCGCCGAGGGTAGGGGGCGGTACAATGAGCAGTTCTTC | CSAEGRGRYNEQFF
TRBD1 | TRBJ1-1 | many | TRBV3-1 | TGTGCCAGCAGCTCCCGGGACAGGGGGAGGGACACTGAAGCTTTCTTT | CASSSRDRGRDTEAFF
TRBD1 | TRBJ1-2 | few | TRBV24-1 | TGTGCCACCAGTGATGGAAACAGGGGAGTGAGCTATGGCTACACCTTC | CATSDGNRGVSYGYTF
. | TRBJ1-1 | . | TRBV6-1 | TGTGCCAGCAGTTATGGGGGGTCCACTGAAGCTTTCTTT | CASSYGGSTEAFF
. | TRBJ2-7 | . | TRBV7-9 | TGTGCCAGCAGCCCCGTAGCCTACGAGCAGTACTTC | CASSPVAYEQYF
TRBD1 | TRBJ2-3 | once | TRBV18 | TGTGCCAGCTCATACCGGGACAGGCGTACAGATACGCAGTATTTT | CASSYRDRRTDTQYF
. | TRBJ2-5 | few | TRBV6-5 | TGTGCCAGCAGTTACTCGAGACTACCCCAAGAGACCCAGTACTTC | CASSYSRLPQETQYF
. | TRBJ2-7 | . | TRBV15 | TGTGCCACCAGCAGAGATCAGTATAGGTCCTACGAGCAGTACTTC | CATSRDQYRSYEQYF
. | TRBJ1-1 | . | TRBV5-1 | TGCGCCAGCAGCTTAGAGGGTATGAGCACTGAAGCTTTCTTT | CASSLEGMSTEAFF
TRBD2 | TRBJ2-1 | many | TRBV5-1 | TGCGCCAGCAGCTTGGCCCCTAGCGGCAATGAGCAGTTCTTC | CASSLAPSGNEQFF
. | TRBJ1-5 | few | TRBV2 | TGTGCCAGCAGTGAACGAGAGGAGAATCAGCCCCAGCATTTT | CASSEREENQPQHF
. | TRBJ2-3 | many | TRBV18 | TGTGCCAGCTCACCAGGGACCACAGATACGCAGTATTTT | CASSPGTTDTQYF
. | TRBJ1-2 | few | TRBV25-1 | TGTGCCAGCAGTGACCCCGACGGGTGGGAAGGCTACACCTTC | CASSDPDGWEGYTF
TRBD1 | TRBJ1-2 | . | TRBV5-1 | TGCGCCAGCAGCTTGGGGCAGGGGGTCGGTGGCTACACCTTC | CASSLGQGVGGYTF
. | TRBJ1-3 | . | TRBV6-1 | TGTGCCAGCAGTCTAGGGACTGTTGGTGGAAACACCATATATTTT | CASSLGTVGGNTIYF
. | TRBJ2-1 | . | TRBV12-3/TRBV12-4 | TGTGCCAGCACCCCCCAAGGCCCATTCAATGAGCAGTTCTTC | CASTPQGPFNEQFF
. | TRBJ2-2 | many | TRBV3-1 | TGTGCCAGCAGCCGAAACACCGGGGAGCTGTTTTTT | CASSRNTGELFF
. | TRBJ2-7 | few | TRBV28 | TGTGCCAGCAGTTTTGCCATTAGCGAGCAGTACTTC | CASSFAISEQYF
TRBD2 | TRBJ2-5 | many | TRBV9 | TGTGCCAGCAGCGTAGACCCAGCGGGGGTCCAAGAGACCCAGTACTTC | CASSVDPAGVQETQYF
. | TRBJ1-4 | few | TRBV28 | TGTGCCAGCAGTTACCGGGACGATAATGAAAAACTGTTTTTT | CASSYRDDNEKLFF
. | TRBJ1-2 | few | TRBV19 | TGTGCCACCTCCCCTTTTTCATTGGGAAACTATGGCTACACCTTC | CATSPFSLGNYGYTF
TRBD2 | TRBJ2-5 | . | TRBV28 | TGTGCCAGCAGTTTCCTAGCGGGAGGGGCAGAGACCCAGTACTTC | CASSFLAGGAETQYF
TRBD2 | TRBJ2-5 | once | TRBV19 | TGTGCCAGTTCCGATTGGGCCGGGAGGGCCCAGTACTTC | CASSDWAGRAQYF
TRBD2 | TRBJ2-1 | many | TRBV7-9 | TGTGCCAGCAGCTTCGGACTAGCGGGGGATGGAATCAATGAGCAGTTCTTC | CASSFGLAGDGINEQFF
. | TRBJ2-4 | . | TRBV6-6 | TGTGCCAGCAGTTACTCACCTCCACTACCCAAAAACATTCAGTACTTC | CASSYSPPLPKNIQYF
TRBD2 | TRBJ2-2 | once | TRBV20-1 | TGCAGTGCTAGAGATGAGGCGGGAGGGGTCACCGGGGAGCTGTTTTTT | CSARDEAGGVTGELFF